One sample yielded the 12 T cell receptor beta chains listed below, sequenced in a study of blood T cell repertoires in COVID-19. The protocol was immunoSEQ multiplex PCR, while the TCRdb copy is restricted to in-frame clones and leaves out a portion. This sample has around 140,000 clones, with around 87% found just once. The sample consisted of peripheral blood. The receptors come from an elderly man with acute or convalescent COVID-19.

V and J are TRBV10-3 and TRBJ2-3, with 7 bases fitting TRBD1. Germline trimming cut 7 bases from V and 1 base from J; bases unmatched to any gene: 5. The CDR3 is 14 amino acids. CDR1 ENHRY and CDR2 SYGVKD come from the germline V gene. The CDR3 nucleotides are TGTGCCATCAAGGGGGCCCCGGGCACAGATACGCAGTATTTT. This sequence encodes CAIKGAPGTDTQYF.

The J gene is TRBJ2-1, the V gene TRBV11-3; 10 nucleotides line up with TRBD1. This CDR3 has 16 residues. Germline V gene lookup returns CDR1 SGHNT and CDR2 YENEEA. V was clipped by 4 bases and J by 4 bases; unmatched bases: 7. The CDR3 protein is CASSSGQGIYYNEQFF. As DNA, the CDR3 is TGTGCCAGCAGCTCGGGACAGGGGATATATTACAATGAGCAGTTCTTC.

The chain is built from TRBV12-3 or TRBV12-4 and TRBJ1-5, with D possibly TRBD1 on 6 matching bases. The CDR3 has 13 residues. V lost 5 bases, J lost 7 bases, and 12 bases lay in between. The CDR3 sequence is CASSTGFGQPQHF. The CDR3 nucleotides are TGTGCCAGCAGTACAGGGTTTGGGCAGCCCCAGCATTTT.

The J gene is TRBJ2-5, the V gene TRBV5-4; tentative D call: TRBD2 (6 bases). This CDR3 has 12 residues. V lost 1 base, J lost 9 bases, and 10 bases lay in between. CDR1 SGHNT and CDR2 YYREEE come from the germline V gene (reference sequence). CDR3 in amino acids: CASSLMGEAQYF. The CDR3 DNA reads as TGTGCCAGCAGCTTGATGGGGGAGGCCCAGTACTTC.

This chain connects TRBV15 to TRBJ1-2; D is uncertain. V lost 0 bases and J 8 bases, leaving 16 bases between the germline ends. This CDR3 has 15 amino acids. Germline lookup yields CDR1 LNHNV and CDR2 YYDKDF (reference sequence). The CDR3 protein is CATSRERQLGGGYTF. CDR3 in DNA: TGTGCCACCAGCAGAGAAAGGCAGCTAGGTGGGGGCTACACCTTC.

The V and J genes are TRBV19 and TRBJ1-2; 7 bases match TRBD1. Germline trimming cut 5 bases from V and 6 bases from J; bases unmatched to any gene: 6. The CDR3 extends over 13 amino acids. Germline V gene lookup returns CDR1 LNHDA and CDR2 SQIVND (reference sequence). The CDR3 protein is CASSPRQGDGYTF. In DNA form, the CDR3 reads TGTGCCAGTAGTCCCCGACAGGGCGATGGCTACACCTTC.

This clone was seen only once. The CDR3 DNA is TGCAGCGTTGAAGATGGTGGGGGCCCGACAGATACGCAGTATTTT. Translating it yields CSVEDGGGPTDTQYF. This chain connects TRBV29-1 to TRBJ2-3, with D maybe TRBD1 (6 bases). The CDR3 extends over 15 amino acids. Per the germline V gene, CDR1 is SQVTM and CDR2 is ANQGSEA. The V gene lost 0 bases and the J gene lost 3 bases, with 13 bases spanning the gap.

V gene TRBV14 combines with J gene TRBJ1-6; D may be TRBD1 (5 bases). Trimming cost V 4 bases and J 10 bases, with 14 bases left between them. The germline V gene has CDR1 SGHDN and CDR2 FVKESK. This CDR3 has 14 residues. CDR3 residues: CASSPPGGVSPLHF. The CDR3 DNA reads TGTGCCAGCAGCCCCCCTGGGGGGGTCTCACCCCTCCACTTT.

This clone has only a few counts. V and J are TRBV5-1 and TRBJ2-3; 7 bases align to TRBD1. Germline V CDR1 and CDR2: SGHRS, YFSETQ. V gave up 4 bases and J gave up 2 bases; unmatched junction bases: 4. This CDR3 region has 14 residues. CDR3 sequence: CASSLGQVTDTQYF. CDR3 DNA sequence: TGCGCCAGCAGCCTAGGACAGGTCACAGATACGCAGTATTTT.

The chain couples TRBV6-5 to TRBJ2-5, with D hard to call. The CDR3 runs to 12 residues. V lost 4 bases, J lost 9 bases, and 12 bases lay in between. In germline, CDR1 is MNHEY, CDR2 SVGAGI. The CDR3 loop is CASSSTRRSQYF. The CDR3 nucleotides read TGTGCCAGCAGTTCCACACGGCGGTCCCAGTACTTC.

This chain joins TRBV18 and TRBJ2-5; TRBD2 agrees at 11 bases. Germline CDR1 and CDR2: KGHSH and LQKENI. Trimming cost V 0 bases and J 7 bases; bases outside gene matches: 7. The CDR3 has 16 residues. In nucleotides, the CDR3 is TGTGCCAGCTCACCACCTAGCGGGGGGGCAATTGCGACCCAGTACTTC. Its translation is CASSPPSGGAIATQYF.

The rearrangement joins TRBV27 to TRBJ1-1; TRBD1 might be the D (6 bases). The CDR3 length is 14 residues. The germline V and J ends were trimmed by 7 bases and 3 bases, with 15 bases remaining between them. Looked up from germline, CDR1 is MNHEY and CDR2 is SMNVEV (reference sequence). The CDR3 protein is CASNRRQVDTEAFF. The CDR3 DNA reads TGTGCCAGCAATCGTCGACAGGTCGACACTGAAGCTTTCTTT.